This TCR beta chain was profiled in a study of blood T cells in healthy people across ages. Germline lookup yields CDR1 SGHTA and CDR2 FQGNSA. V was pared by 4 bases and J by 0 bases, with 4 bases between. This CDR3 spans 13 amino acids. Details on this clonotype: Antigen: not known.

Isolating PBMCs gave at least 7 million of these cells per sample. Study-wide results and caveats: It was the long-lived donors that had more naive CD4+ cells and higher diversity than aged donors. A roughly linear fall in TCR beta diversity per million T cells was seen with increasing age.

A second roughly 6 to 12 cycle PCR used barcoded and J-beta primers. TCRdb redid the calling of the 5' RACE reads with MiXCR, one entry per CDR3 protein. Found here are 850,000 to 950,000 distinct CDR3 sequences, roughly 26% of them singletons; the top ten hold roughly 17%. The chain is built from TRBV7-2 and TRBJ1-5; D not certain. Source material: blood. The receptor comes from a woman older than 75 in good health. The DNA for the CDR3 is TGTGCCAGCAGCTGGGTTAGCAATCAGCCCCAGCATTTT. This sequence encodes CASSWVSNQPQHF.